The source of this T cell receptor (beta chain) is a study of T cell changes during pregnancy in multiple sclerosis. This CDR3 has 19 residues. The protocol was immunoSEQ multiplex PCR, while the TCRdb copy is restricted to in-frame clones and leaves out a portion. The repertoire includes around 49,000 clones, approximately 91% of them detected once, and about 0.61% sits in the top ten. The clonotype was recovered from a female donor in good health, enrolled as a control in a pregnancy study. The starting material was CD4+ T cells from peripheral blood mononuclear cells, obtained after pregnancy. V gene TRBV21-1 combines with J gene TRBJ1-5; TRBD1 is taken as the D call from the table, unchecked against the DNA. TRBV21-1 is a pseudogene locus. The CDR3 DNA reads TGTGCCAGCAGCAAACGGAGGACAGGGAGATCATATAGCAATCAGCCCCAGCATTTT. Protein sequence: CASSKRRTGRSYSNQPQHF.